This T cell receptor beta chain comes out of a study of blood T cell repertoires in COVID-19. In the study overall: There were acute and convalescent COVID-19 samples, and they came from the United States, Italy and Spain. T cells, B-cell-depleted T cells, or PBMCs provided the cDNA or gDNA that served as material.

Deletions cut 2 bases from V and 1 base from J, with 9 bases between. CDR1 and CDR2 (germline): GTSNPN, SVGIG (reference sequence). There are 14 residues in the CDR3. Authors' processing steps: By means of reference gene primer amplification, nucleated cell counts were estimated. The method was immunoSEQ multiplex PCR; TCRdb's version includes in-frame clones alone and lacks a portion of them. V, J and clone size reflect that table, while D and trimming were determined from the DNA. The table includes 200,000 to 250,000 clones, roughly four fifths detected once. Seattle researchers signed up patients amid active infection and tracked them longitudinally.

This receptor was taken from a woman aged 80 or older with COVID-19, enrolled during active disease. Sequencing was carried out using peripheral blood. The chain combines TRBV30 with TRBJ1-5, with D hard to call. The CDR3: CAWSPQISNQPQHF. CDR3 DNA: TGTGCCTGGAGTCCACAGATAAGCAATCAGCCCCAGCATTTT.